This TCR beta chain was identified during a study of cytomegalovirus exposure and HLA in healthy donors. Study-wide background: Most genotyped donors, around four fifths of around 370, had Caucasian-associated genetic ancestry. General observations from the study: Rare TCR sequences dominated, though some public TCRs recurred in many donors.

Germline values: CDR1 LNHDA, CDR2 SQIVND (reference sequence). The CDR3 loop spans 14 amino acids. V shed 5 bases, J shed 1 base, and the junction held 4 bases outside the gene matches. 60 Vbeta and 13 Jbeta primers were used in PCR. Assay: immunoSEQ multiplex PCR; the TCRdb copy retains only in-frame clones and omits some. This sample's clone table lists roughly 200,000 clones. As concerns this clone: Its target is unknown.

The TCR was taken from a man aged 25-40 years in good health and CMV-seronegative. The sequencing sample was made of PBMCs. This rearrangement joins TRBV19 to TRBJ1-1, with TRBD1 identical over 7 bases. This chain's CDR3 is CASSFDRANTEAFF. CDR3 nucleotides: TGTGCCAGTAGTTTCGACAGGGCGAACACTGAAGCTTTCTTT. Using reference TRBV19 and TRBJ1-1 for the parts outside the CDR3, the full variable domain is DGGITQSPKYLFRKEGQNVTLSCEQNLNHDAMYWYRQDPGQGLRLIYYSQIVNDFQKGDIAEGYSVSREKKESFPLTVTSAQKNPTAFYLCASSFDRANTEAFFGQGTRLTVV.